The present TCR beta chain was sequenced within a study of T cell responses to AZD1222 COVID-19 vaccine. Turning to this clone: No antigen is known for it.

TCRdb's copy holds only in-frame clones and misses some; the assay was immunoSEQ multiplex PCR. The sample lists roughly 120,000 clones; around 90% were seen once. V was cut by 8 bases and J by 4 bases, with 23 bases left in between. The CDR3 extends over 16 amino acids. Per germline, CDR1 MNHEY and CDR2 SMNVEV (reference sequence). Study outcomes and limitations: CD4 TCRs associated with vaccination spanned spike, dominating at 160-218 and 743-854. The study reported that nearly half of spike-specific TCRs target unmutated variant regions. There were mostly white British donors and more females than males, and clonal diversity was possibly underestimated. A rise in Spike-specific TCR breadth and depth followed two AZD1222 doses.

This sequence joins TRBV27 and TRBJ2-5, with a possible D match to TRBD2 (6 bases). The TCR comes from an adult who received the MenACWY meningococcal vaccine as a control. Sequenced here: peripheral blood, sampled 28 days after the second dose of the MenACWY control vaccine. CDR3 DNA: TGTGCCAGCTCCCCCGAGAGTTTGGGGGGAGGAGAGACCCAGTACTTC. Its translation: CASSPESLGGGETQYF.